This T cell receptor beta chain was identified during a study of T cell repertoires in cytomegalovirus infection. Overall study: Public TCR beta signatures indicated both CMV infection and matching HLA type.

The CDR3 runs to 17 residues. The V end lost 3 bases, the J end lost 1 base, and 18 bases lay between the germline ends. Germline loops: CDR1 MDHEN, CDR2 SYDVKM. Whole-study results and caveats: In two of eight donors, the top clonotype was HLA-C-restricted CMV-specific. Adding up the frequency of public TCR beta families identified people who carried CMV plus the relevant HLA.

This clonotype came up a few times. No antigen is known for it. Using its own MiXCR run on the reads, TCRdb lists one record per CDR3 protein. The repertoire consists of 740,000 or so distinct CDR3 sequences, with 35% to 45% occurring once and the leading ten covering under 3%. Sequenced material: PBMCs. The TCR comes from a human donor in good health (CMV status not recorded). Some clones in this sample may be carry-over from other donors' samples. J is TRBJ1-1 and V is TRBV28, with a weak D call TRBD1 (5 bases). CDR3 DNA: TGTGCCAGCAGTTTTTCACGTCCAGGGCGGAGGAACACTGAAGCTTTCTTT. Translating it yields CASSFSRPGRRNTEAFF.